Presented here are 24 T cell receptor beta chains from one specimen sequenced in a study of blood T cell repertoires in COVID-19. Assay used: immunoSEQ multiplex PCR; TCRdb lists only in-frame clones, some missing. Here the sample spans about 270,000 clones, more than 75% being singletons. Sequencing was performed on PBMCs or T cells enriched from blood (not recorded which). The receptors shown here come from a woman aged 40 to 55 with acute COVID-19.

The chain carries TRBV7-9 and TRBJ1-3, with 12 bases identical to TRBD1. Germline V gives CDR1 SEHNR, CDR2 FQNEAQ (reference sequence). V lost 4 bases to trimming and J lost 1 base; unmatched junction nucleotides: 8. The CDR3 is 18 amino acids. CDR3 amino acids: CASSSPGQGAPSGNTIYF. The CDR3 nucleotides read TGTGCCAGCAGCTCGCCGGGACAGGGGGCGCCTTCTGGAAACACCATATATTTT.

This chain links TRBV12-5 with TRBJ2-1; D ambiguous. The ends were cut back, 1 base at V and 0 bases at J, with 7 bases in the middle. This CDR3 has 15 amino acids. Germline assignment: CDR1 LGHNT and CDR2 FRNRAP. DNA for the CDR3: TGTGCTAGTGGTTTGGGACAATCCTCCTACAATGAGCAGTTCTTC. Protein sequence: CASGLGQSSYNEQFF.

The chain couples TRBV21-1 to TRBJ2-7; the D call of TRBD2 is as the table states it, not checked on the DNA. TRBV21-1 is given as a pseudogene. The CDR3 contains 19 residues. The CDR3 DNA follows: TGTGCCAGCAGCAAACTGGTCGGGATAGCGGGAGGTTTTACCTACGAGCAGTACTTC. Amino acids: CASSKLVGIAGGFTYEQYF.

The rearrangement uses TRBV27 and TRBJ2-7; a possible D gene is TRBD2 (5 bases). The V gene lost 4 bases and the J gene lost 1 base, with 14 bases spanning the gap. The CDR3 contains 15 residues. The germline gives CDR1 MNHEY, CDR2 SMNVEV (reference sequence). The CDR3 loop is CASSSLGVGSYEQYF. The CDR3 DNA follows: TGTGCCAGCAGTTCATTGGGAGTCGGGTCCTACGAGCAGTACTTC.

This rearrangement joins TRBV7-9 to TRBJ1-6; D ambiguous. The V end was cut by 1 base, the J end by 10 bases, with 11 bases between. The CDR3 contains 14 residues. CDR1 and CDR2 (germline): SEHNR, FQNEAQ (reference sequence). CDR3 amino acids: CASSLDLSGSPLHF. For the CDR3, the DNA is TGTGCCAGCAGCTTAGATTTATCGGGGTCACCCCTCCACTTT.

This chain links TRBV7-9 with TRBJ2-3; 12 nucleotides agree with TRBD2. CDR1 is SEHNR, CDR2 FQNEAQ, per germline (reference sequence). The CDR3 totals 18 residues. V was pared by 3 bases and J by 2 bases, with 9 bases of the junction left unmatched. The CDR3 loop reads CASSFLPGLAGNTDTQYF. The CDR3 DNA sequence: TGTGCCAGCAGCTTTTTGCCGGGACTAGCGGGTAACACAGATACGCAGTATTTT.

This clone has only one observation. CDR3 protein: CRAQGGDTQYF. Here the CDR3 DNA reads TGCAGGGCCCAGGGAGGAGATACGCAGTATTTT. This chain connects TRBV20-1 to TRBJ2-3, with a possible D match to TRBD2 (6 bases). Looked up from germline, CDR1 is DFQATT and CDR2 is SNEGSKA (reference sequence). CDR3 length: 11 residues.

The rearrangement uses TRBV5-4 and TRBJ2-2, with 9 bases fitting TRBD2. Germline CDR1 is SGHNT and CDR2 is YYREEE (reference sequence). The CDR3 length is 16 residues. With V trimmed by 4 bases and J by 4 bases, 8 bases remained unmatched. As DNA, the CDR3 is TGTGCCAGCAGCAAGGAAGCGGGGGGCGGCACCGGGGAGCTGTTTTTT. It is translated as CASSKEAGGGTGELFF. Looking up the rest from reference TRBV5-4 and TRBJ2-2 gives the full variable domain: ETGVTQSPTHLIKTRGQQVTLRCSSQSGHNTVSWYQQALGQGPQFIFQYYREEENGRGNFPPRFSGLQFPNYSSELNVNALELDDSALYLCASSKEAGGGTGELFFGEGSRLTVL.

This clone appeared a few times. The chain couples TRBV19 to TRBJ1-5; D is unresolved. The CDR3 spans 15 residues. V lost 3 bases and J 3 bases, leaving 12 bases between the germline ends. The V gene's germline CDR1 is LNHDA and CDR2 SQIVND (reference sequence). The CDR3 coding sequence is TGTGCCAGTAGTATTATGCCCAGAAACAATCAGCCCCAGCATTTT. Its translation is CASSIMPRNNQPQHF.

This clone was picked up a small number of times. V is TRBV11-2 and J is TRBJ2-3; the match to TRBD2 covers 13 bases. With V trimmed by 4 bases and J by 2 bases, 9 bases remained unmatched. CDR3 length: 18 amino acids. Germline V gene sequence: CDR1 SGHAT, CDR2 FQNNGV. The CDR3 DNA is TGTGCCAGCAGCTCCCTGCCGGGACTAGCGGGAAACACAGATACGCAGTATTTT. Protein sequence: CASSSLPGLAGNTDTQYF.

The CDR3 is CASSLTGWETQYF. In DNA, the CDR3 is TGTGCCAGCAGTTTAACGGGTTGGGAGACCCAGTACTTC. The chain joins TRBV12-3 or TRBV12-4 to TRBJ2-5; D is ambiguous. This CDR3 is built from 13 residues. V shed 2 bases and J shed 5 bases, with 9 bases lying between them.

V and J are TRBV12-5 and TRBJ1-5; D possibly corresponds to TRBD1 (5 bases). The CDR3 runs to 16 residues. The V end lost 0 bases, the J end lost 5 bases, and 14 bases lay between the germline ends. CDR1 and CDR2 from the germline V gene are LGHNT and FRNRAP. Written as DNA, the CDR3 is TGTGCTAGTGGTTTGGTACTCGGGCCGGGGGATCAGCCCCAGCATTTT. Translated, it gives CASGLVLGPGDQPQHF.

DNA of the CDR3: TGTGCCAGCAGTGCCTTACTAGCGGGAGGTGCAGATACGCAGTATTTT. Its translation is CASSALLAGGADTQYF. The chain combines TRBV27 with TRBJ2-3; TRBD2 matches 12 bases. The V gene end was trimmed by 5 bases and the J gene end by 4 bases; junction bases not matched to a gene: 7. Germline loops: CDR1 MNHEY, CDR2 SMNVEV (reference sequence). This CDR3 spans 16 amino acids.

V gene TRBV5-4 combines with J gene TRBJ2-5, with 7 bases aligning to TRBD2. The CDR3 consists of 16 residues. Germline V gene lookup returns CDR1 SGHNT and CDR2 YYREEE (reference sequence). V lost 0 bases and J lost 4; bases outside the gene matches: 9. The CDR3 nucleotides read TGTGCCAGCAGCTTGGCAGGAGCGGGGAAGACAGAGACCCAGTACTTC. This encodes CASSLAGAGKTETQYF.

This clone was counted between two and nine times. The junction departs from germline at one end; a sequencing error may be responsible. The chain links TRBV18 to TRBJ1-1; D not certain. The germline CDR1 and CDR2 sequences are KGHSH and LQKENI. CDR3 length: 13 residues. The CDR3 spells CASSPSVNSEAFF. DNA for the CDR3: TGTGCCAGCTCACCATCTGTGAACAGTGAAGCTTTCTTT.

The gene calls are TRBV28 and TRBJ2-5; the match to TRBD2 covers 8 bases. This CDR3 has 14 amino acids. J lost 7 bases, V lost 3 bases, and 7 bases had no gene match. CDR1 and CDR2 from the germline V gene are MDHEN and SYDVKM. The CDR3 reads CASSFSTSVGTQYF. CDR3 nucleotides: TGTGCCAGCAGTTTCTCGACTAGCGTCGGGACCCAGTACTTC.

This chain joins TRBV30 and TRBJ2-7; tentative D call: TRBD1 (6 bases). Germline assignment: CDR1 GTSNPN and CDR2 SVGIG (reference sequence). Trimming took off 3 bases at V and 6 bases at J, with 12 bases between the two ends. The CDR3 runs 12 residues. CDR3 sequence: CAWSSGQGEQYF. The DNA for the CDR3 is TGTGCCTGGAGCTCGGGACAAGGCGAGCAGTACTTC.

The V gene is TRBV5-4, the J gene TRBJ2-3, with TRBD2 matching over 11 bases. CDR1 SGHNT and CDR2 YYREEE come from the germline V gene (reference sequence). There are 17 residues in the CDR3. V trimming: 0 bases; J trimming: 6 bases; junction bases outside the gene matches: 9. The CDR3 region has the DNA TGTGCCAGCAGCTTGGGTGGTAGCGGGAGGGCCTCGGATACGCAGTATTTT. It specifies CASSLGGSGRASDTQYF.

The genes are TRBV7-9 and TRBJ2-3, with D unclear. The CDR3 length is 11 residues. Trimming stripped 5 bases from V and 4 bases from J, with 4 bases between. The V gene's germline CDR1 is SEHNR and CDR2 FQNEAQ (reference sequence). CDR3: CASSLPDTQYF. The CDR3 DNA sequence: TGTGCCAGCAGCCTCCCAGATACGCAGTATTTT.

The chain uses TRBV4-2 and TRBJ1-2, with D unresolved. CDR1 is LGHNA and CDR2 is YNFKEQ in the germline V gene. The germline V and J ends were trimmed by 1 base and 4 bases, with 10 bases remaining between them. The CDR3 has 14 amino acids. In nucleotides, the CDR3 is TGTGCCAGCAGCCAAGCGAGTCAGCGCTATGGCTACACCTTC. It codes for CASSQASQRYGYTF.

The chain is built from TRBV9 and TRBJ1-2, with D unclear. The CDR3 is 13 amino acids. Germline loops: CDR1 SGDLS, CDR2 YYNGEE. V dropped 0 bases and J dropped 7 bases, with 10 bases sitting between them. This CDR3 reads CASSVGRESGYTF. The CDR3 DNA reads TGTGCCAGCAGCGTAGGTAGGGAGAGTGGCTACACCTTC.

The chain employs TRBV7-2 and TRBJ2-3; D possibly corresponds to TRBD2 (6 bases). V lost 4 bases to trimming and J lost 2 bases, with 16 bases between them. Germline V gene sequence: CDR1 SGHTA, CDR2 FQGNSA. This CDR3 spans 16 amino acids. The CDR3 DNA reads TGTGCCAGCAGCTCGACCTCGGGGGTCCCCACAGATACGCAGTATTTT. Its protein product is CASSSTSGVPTDTQYF.

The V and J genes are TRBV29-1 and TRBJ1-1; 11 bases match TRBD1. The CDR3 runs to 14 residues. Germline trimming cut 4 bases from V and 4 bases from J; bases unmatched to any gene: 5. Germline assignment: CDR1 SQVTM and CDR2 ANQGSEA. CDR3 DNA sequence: TGCAGCGTTGCGGGACAGGGGGGAGGCACTGAAGCTTTCTTT. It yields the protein CSVAGQGGGTEAFF.

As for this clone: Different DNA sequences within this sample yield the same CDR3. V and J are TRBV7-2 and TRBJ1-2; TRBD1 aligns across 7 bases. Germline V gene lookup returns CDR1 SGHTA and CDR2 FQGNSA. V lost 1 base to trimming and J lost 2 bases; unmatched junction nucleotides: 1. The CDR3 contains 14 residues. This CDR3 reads CASSLGQGNYGYTF. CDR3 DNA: TGTGCCAGCAGCTTAGGACAGGGCAACTATGGCTACACCTTC.